The sequence of this T cell receptor (beta chain) was determined in a study of T cell responses to AZD1222 COVID-19 vaccine. The sample holds one count of this clone. What it binds is not known. General study results and limits: The donor group comprised mostly white British people and more females; the analysis possibly underestimated clonal diversity.

Assay: immunoSEQ multiplex PCR; the TCRdb copy retains only in-frame clones and omits some. There are 150,000 to 200,000 clones in the sample; around 92% occur only once, and roughly 2.3% lies in the top ten. The TCR originated in an adult in good health. This specimen consisted of peripheral blood, obtained on day 0 of AZD1222 vaccination.

The DNA of the CDR3 is TGTGCCAGCAGCTTAGGTGGGGGGATCCCATACAATGAGCAGTTCTTC. This encodes CASSLGGGIPYNEQFF. The rearrangement uses TRBV11-3 and TRBJ2-1; possible D gene TRBD2, 6 bases. The germline V gene encodes CDR1 SGHNT and CDR2 YENEEA. The CDR3 is 16 amino acids. Trimming shortened V by 1 base and J by 4 bases, and 14 bases separated the two germline ends.